This T cell receptor beta chain was identified in a study of control samples from healthy donors and cancer patients (TCRdb year 2020). The CDR3 sequence holds 12 residues, the cysteine and phenylalanine included. The kept DNA is CDR3 alone, 36 bases in frame from the first base. V is pruned by 3 bases and J by 14 bases, leaving 3 bases of the junction without a gene match. The germline V gene yields LGHNA for CDR1 and YNFKEQ for CDR2. Turning to this clone: What this receptor recognizes is not known. Nothing much larger sits one base from this clone, and base qualities are not available.

The library was made by the immunoSEQ multiplex PCR assay. This is the immuneACCESS table as TCRdb keeps it, with only in-frame sequences that have V and J called. A part of the clones is gone; compared with another copy, unresolved V genes explain less than half, and the rest is unexplained. The sample table records some 150,000 clones; 91% of these occur just once. The ten largest clones represent around 1.5% of the sample. This TCR was recovered from a woman aged 25 to 45 in good health. The chain links TRBV4-2 with TRBJ1-6, with 8 bases aligning to TRBD1. The sequenced material came from blood. The DNA reads TGTGCCAGCAGCCAGACAGGGGATACCCTCCACTTT. The encoded protein is CASSQTGDTLHF.